This is a list of T cell receptor beta chains from one sample in a study of blood T cell repertoires in COVID-19. Some clones are missing from TCRdb's copy, which holds only in-frame ones; the method was immunoSEQ multiplex PCR. The sample yields approximately 200,000 clones, roughly 80% seen once. The material sequenced was peripheral blood. The receptors were sampled from a woman aged 45 to 65 with acute or convalescent COVID-19. Both conserved end residues are part of each CDR3. D genes are given only for firm matches. For some rows the clone size is stated as once, few or many, or as a class when expanded; others skip it.

length: 17; D: .; J: TRBJ2-7; size: .; V: TRBV24-1; CDR3: CATSDLGGQGPHDEQYF; DNA: TGTGCCACCAGTGATTTGGGAGGCCAGGGGCCTCACGACGAGCAGTACTTC
length: 14; D: TRBD1; J: TRBJ1-1; size: .; V: TRBV5-5; CDR3: CASSLTGGITEAFF; DNA: TGTGCCAGCAGCTTGACAGGGGGCATCACTGAAGCTTTCTTT
length: 13; D: TRBD1; J: TRBJ1-4; size: .; V: TRBV15; CDR3: CASRTGTNEKLFF; DNA: TGTGCCTCCAGGACAGGGACAAATGAAAAACTGTTTTTT
length: 19; D: TRBD2; J: TRBJ2-7; size: .; V: TRBV6-6; CDR3: CASSRTSGRDLGILNEQYF; DNA: TGTGCCAGCAGTCGCACTAGCGGGAGAGATTTGGGGATTCTGAACGAGCAGTACTTC
length: 14; D: .; J: TRBJ2-3; size: .; V: TRBV29-1; CDR3: CSVESSPGTDTQYF; DNA: TGCAGCGTTGAATCTAGCCCAGGCACAGATACGCAGTATTTT
length: 14; D: TRBD1; J: TRBJ2-3; size: .; V: TRBV29-1; CDR3: CSVGGQGGADTQYF; DNA: TGCAGCGTGGGTGGACAGGGCGGCGCAGATACGCAGTATTTT
length: 15; D: .; J: TRBJ2-7; size: .; V: TRBV7-8; CDR3: CASSPLLATTYEQYF; DNA: TGTGCCAGCAGCCCCCTTTTAGCTACTACCTACGAGCAGTACTTC
length: 14; D: .; J: TRBJ2-1; size: .; V: TRBV7-2; CDR3: CASTRPGTHNEQFF; DNA: TGTGCCAGCACCCGACCGGGGACTCACAATGAGCAGTTCTTC
length: 15; D: TRBD2; J: TRBJ2-3; size: few; V: TRBV20-1; CDR3: CSASGKRGSTDTQYF; DNA: TGCAGTGCTAGTGGGAAGCGGGGTAGCACAGATACGCAGTATTTT
length: 16; D: TRBD1; J: TRBJ1-3; size: .; V: TRBV10-3; CDR3: CAISEGTGTTGNTIYF; DNA: TGTGCCATCAGTGAGGGGACAGGCACTACTGGAAACACCATATATTTT
length: 15; D: .; J: TRBJ2-6; size: .; V: TRBV6-1; CDR3: CASREDSSGANVLTF; DNA: TGTGCCAGCAGGGAAGACAGCTCTGGGGCCAACGTCCTGACTTTC
length: 12; D: .; J: TRBJ2-7; size: .; V: TRBV11-2; CDR3: CASSLWGDEQYF; DNA: TGTGCCAGCAGCTTATGGGGGGACGAGCAGTACTTC
length: 16; D: TRBD1; J: TRBJ1-3; size: .; V: TRBV5-8; CDR3: CASSPPGQGRGNTIYF; DNA: TGTGCCAGCAGCCCTCCGGGACAGGGACGCGGAAACACCATATATTTT
length: 14; D: .; J: TRBJ2-3; size: .; V: TRBV21-1; CDR3: CAGLQGPPPDTQYF; DNA: TGTGCCGGATTACAGGGGCCCCCCCCAGATACGCAGTATTTT
length: 15; D: TRBD1; J: TRBJ2-3; size: few; V: TRBV7-7; CDR3: CASSLRGQGTDTQYF; DNA: TGTGCTAGCAGCTTACGGGGACAGGGCACAGATACGCAGTATTTT
length: 15; D: .; J: TRBJ1-5; size: .; V: TRBV4-1; CDR3: CASSQLGGSGQPQHF; DNA: TGCGCCAGCAGCCAATTAGGGGGAAGCGGTCAGCCCCAGCATTTT
length: 14; D: TRBD2; J: TRBJ2-3; size: .; V: TRBV6-5; CDR3: CASRTSGRTDTQYF; DNA: TGTGCCAGCAGGACTAGCGGACGCACAGATACGCAGTATTTT
length: 16; D: TRBD2; J: TRBJ2-1; size: .; V: TRBV6-6; CDR3: CASSVRLAGPYNEQFF; DNA: TGTGCCAGCAGTGTGAGACTAGCGGGGCCCTACAATGAGCAGTTCTTC
length: 16; D: .; J: TRBJ1-3; size: .; V: TRBV18; CDR3: CASSPLQAGDGNTIYF; DNA: TGTGCCAGCTCACCTTTGCAGGCAGGGGATGGAAACACCATATATTTT
length: 16; D: TRBD1; J: TRBJ2-7; size: .; V: TRBV7-2; CDR3: CASSLAITGGQYEQYF; DNA: TGTGCCAGCAGCTTAGCGATTACAGGGGGCCAATACGAGCAGTACTTC
length: 15; D: TRBD1; J: TRBJ1-1; size: once; V: TRBV6-1; CDR3: CASTGSTGLNTEAFF; DNA: TGTGCCAGCACAGGATCGACAGGGCTTAACACTGAAGCTTTCTTT
length: 15; D: .; J: TRBJ2-4; size: many; V: TRBV4-1; CDR3: CASSQDEGSKNIQYF; DNA: TGCGCCAGCAGCCAAGACGAGGGATCCAAAAACATTCAGTACTTC
length: 14; D: .; J: TRBJ1-5; size: .; V: TRBV19; CDR3: CASSESSRNQPQHF; DNA: TGTGCCAGTAGTGAGAGTTCTAGGAATCAGCCCCAGCATTTT
length: 12; D: .; J: TRBJ2-2; size: few; V: TRBV21-1; CDR3: CARCGNTGELFF; DNA: TGTGCCAGGTGCGGGAACACCGGGGAGCTGTTTTTT
length: 15; D: TRBD2; J: TRBJ2-3; size: .; V: TRBV7-2; CDR3: CASSLVSSGGDTQYF; DNA: TGTGCCAGCAGCTTAGTATCTAGCGGGGGGGATACGCAGTATTTT
length: 15; D: .; J: TRBJ2-3; size: .; V: TRBV4-3; CDR3: CASSQERSDTDTQYF; DNA: TGCGCCAGCAGCCAAGAACGGAGCGACACAGATACGCAGTATTTT
length: 14; D: .; J: TRBJ1-6; size: .; V: TRBV2; CDR3: CASSELGARSPLHF; DNA: TGTGCCAGCAGTGAATTGGGGGCTAGGTCACCCCTCCACTTT
length: 12; D: .; J: TRBJ1-6; size: .; V: TRBV4-2; CDR3: CASSQGSSPLHF; DNA: TGTGCCAGCAGCCAAGGGAGTTCACCCCTCCACTTT
length: 15; D: TRBD2; J: TRBJ2-5; size: .; V: TRBV7-9; CDR3: CASSVRSGSEETQYF; DNA: TGTGCCAGCAGCGTGAGAAGCGGGAGTGAGGAGACCCAGTACTTC
length: 15; D: .; J: TRBJ2-1; size: medium-sized; V: TRBV9; CDR3: CASSDSLSSYNEQFF; DNA: TGTGCCAGCAGTGACAGCTTGAGCTCCTACAATGAGCAGTTCTTC
length: 17; D: .; J: TRBJ2-3; size: .; V: TRBV18; CDR3: CASSSYRATWGTDTQYF; DNA: TGTGCCAGCTCATCCTACAGGGCTACCTGGGGTACAGATACGCAGTATTTT
length: 14; D: .; J: TRBJ1-1; size: few; V: TRBV2; CDR3: CASKEGGQSPEAFF; DNA: TGTGCCAGCAAAGAGGGGGGGCAATCTCCTGAAGCTTTCTTT
length: 13; D: TRBD1; J: TRBJ1-6; size: few; V: TRBV2; CDR3: CASSRDSNSPLHF; DNA: TGTGCCAGCAGTAGGGACAGTAATTCACCCCTCCACTTT
length: 18; D: TRBD2; J: TRBJ2-7; size: .; V: TRBV18; CDR3: CASSPRLAGGPISYEQYF; DNA: TGTGCCAGCTCACCGAGGCTAGCGGGAGGGCCCATTTCCTACGAGCAGTACTTC
length: 14; D: .; J: TRBJ2-7; size: .; V: TRBV3-1/TRBV3-2; CDR3: CASSQDPGAYEQYF; DNA: TGTGCCAGCAGCCAAGATCCGGGAGCCTACGAGCAGTACTTC
length: 13; D: TRBD2; J: TRBJ2-7; size: .; V: TRBV6-2/TRBV6-3; CDR3: CASSLAGWGEQYF; DNA: TGTGCCAGCAGTTTAGCGGGCTGGGGCGAGCAGTACTTC
length: 13; D: .; J: TRBJ1-4; size: .; V: TRBV30; CDR3: CAWNREENEKLFF; DNA: TGTGCCTGGAACCGCGAGGAGAATGAAAAACTGTTTTTT
length: 14; D: .; J: TRBJ2-2; size: .; V: TRBV9; CDR3: CASSVVFLSERLFF; DNA: TGTGCCAGCAGCGTAGTGTTTCTGTCGGAGAGGCTGTTTTTT
length: 16; D: .; J: TRBJ2-2; size: .; V: TRBV5-4; CDR3: CASSPWGSGNTGELFF; DNA: TGTGCCAGCAGCCCCTGGGGTAGCGGCAACACCGGGGAGCTGTTTTTT
length: 13; D: .; J: TRBJ1-5; size: once; V: TRBV29-1; CDR3: CSVEAREGQPQHF; DNA: TGCAGCGTCGAAGCCCGCGAGGGACAGCCCCAGCATTTT
length: 13; D: .; J: TRBJ1-1; size: .; V: TRBV12-3/TRBV12-4; CDR3: CASSSPGKGEAFF; DNA: TGTGCCAGCAGTTCGCCCGGGAAGGGTGAAGCTTTCTTT